These 26 T cell receptor beta chains were all obtained from the same sample, sequenced in a study of cytomegalovirus exposure and HLA in healthy donors. This table comes from immunoSEQ multiplex PCR, and its TCRdb copy is limited to in-frame clones, with some not included. The sample yields some 59,000 clones, roughly nine tenths seen once. The specimen sequenced was PBMCs. The receptors here all came from a woman aged 18-30 years in good health and CMV-seronegative.

The chain employs TRBV30 and TRBJ2-3; TRBD2 is a possible D gene (5 bases). V lost 2 bases to trimming and J lost 8 bases, with 14 bases between them. In germline, CDR1 is GTSNPN, CDR2 SVGIG (reference sequence). The CDR3 runs 13 residues. CDR3 nucleotides: TGTGCCTGGAGTCGCAATAATGAGGGTACGCAGTATTTT. It encodes CAWSRNNEGTQYF.

The chain employs TRBV4-3 and TRBJ2-6; D uncertain. Trimming cost V 4 bases and J 1 base, with 14 bases left between them. This CDR3 has 17 amino acids. The V gene's germline CDR1 is LGHNA and CDR2 YSLEER. In DNA, the CDR3 is TGCGCCAGCAGCCTCCAGGTGAGAAGGTCTGGGGCCAACGTCCTGACTTTC. Protein: CASSLQVRRSGANVLTF.

This clone showed up just once. The CDR3 DNA reads TGTGCCAGCAGCCCCAATATAGCGGGGGGGTCTCAGTTCTTC. Amino acid sequence: CASSPNIAGGSQFF. V usage is TRBV7-6 and J usage is TRBJ2-1, with TRBD2 matching over 11 bases. Germline V gives CDR1 SGHVS, CDR2 FNYEAQ. Losses at the gene ends were 5 bases for V and 13 bases for J; bases not matched to a gene: 10. The CDR3 consists of 14 residues.

J is TRBJ1-1 and V is TRBV29-1, with no clear D. The germline gives CDR1 SQVTM, CDR2 ANQGSEA. The CDR3 has 13 amino acids. V lost 4 bases and J lost 2, with 11 bases in between. CDR3 sequence reads: CSVVRIFNTEAFF. The CDR3 region has the DNA TGCAGCGTTGTCCGTATATTCAACACTGAAGCTTTCTTT.

The sample holds a few counts of this clone. V is TRBV5-4 and J is TRBJ1-4; D is undetermined. V lost 1 base and J lost 0, with 4 bases in between. From germline, CDR1 is SGHNT and CDR2 YYREEE (reference sequence). The CDR3 is made up of 14 amino acids. The CDR3 here is CASSLSTTNEKLFF. CDR3 bases: TGTGCCAGCAGCTTGAGCACAACTAATGAAAAACTGTTTTTT.

This clone has just a few counts. The rearrangement uses TRBV5-5 and TRBJ1-1; TRBD1 agrees at 10 bases. Looked up from germline, CDR1 is SGHKS and CDR2 is YYEKEE (reference sequence). This CDR3 has 15 amino acids. Trimming removed 6 bases from V and 4 bases from J; junction bases left unmatched: 9. The CDR3 DNA is TGTGCCAGCACCAAGCCGACAGGGGGCGGCACTGAAGCTTTCTTT. Translating it yields CASTKPTGGGTEAFF.

The chain joins TRBV30 to TRBJ1-3; D gene ambiguous. This CDR3 is built from 12 residues. Trimming took 5 bases from V and 3 from J, leaving 8 bases between them. The V gene's germline CDR1 is GTSNPN and CDR2 SVGIG (reference sequence). CDR3 protein: CAWQEGGNTIYF. In DNA, the CDR3 is TGTGCCTGGCAAGAGGGTGGAAACACCATATATTTT.

This rearrangement joins TRBV10-3 to TRBJ2-1, with no clear D. CDR3 size: 13 residues. Germline CDR1 and CDR2: ENHRY and SYGVKD. Trimming cost V 7 bases and J 10 bases, with 17 bases left between them. For the CDR3, the DNA is TGTGCCATCAAAGGTGATAGCAGAGACGAGCAGTTCTTC. Translation gives CAIKGDSRDEQFF.

The rearrangement links TRBV18 to TRBJ1-2; 12 nucleotides match TRBD1. The germline gives CDR1 KGHSH, CDR2 LQKENI. This CDR3 has 17 residues. J gave up 4 bases and V 5 bases, and 11 bases lay outside the gene matches. The CDR3 nucleotides read TGTGCCAGCTCATCAGGAATGGGACAGGGGGCCTCCTATGGCTACACCTTC. Protein: CASSSGMGQGASYGYTF.

The rearrangement links TRBV7-9 to TRBJ2-1, with a weak D call TRBD2 (6 bases). Germline V gene sequence: CDR1 SEHNR, CDR2 FQNEAQ (reference sequence). Trimming removed 1 base from V and 2 bases from J, with 18 bases in between. The CDR3 is 18 residues long. The CDR3 spells CASSLGLARRGAYNEQFF. CDR3 DNA: TGTGCCAGCAGCTTAGGACTGGCGAGGAGGGGCGCCTACAATGAGCAGTTCTTC.

The rearrangement joins TRBV4-3 to TRBJ2-7, with D perhaps matching TRBD2 (6 bases). The germline V and J ends were trimmed by 0 bases and 4 bases, with 19 bases remaining between them. Germline CDR1 LGHNA, CDR2 YSLEER. The CDR3 extends over 17 amino acids. CDR3 protein: CASSQDRSASDKYEQYF. The CDR3, as DNA: TGCGCCAGCAGCCAAGATCGGTCGGCTAGCGATAAGTACGAGCAGTACTTC.

The rearrangement links TRBV21-1 to TRBJ1-5; TRBD1, the D gene given by the table, was not confirmed from the DNA. TRBV21-1 is listed as a pseudogene. This CDR3 has 19 residues. The CDR3 here is CASSILIKTGTGSNQPQHF. The CDR3 nucleotides are TGTGCCAGCAGTATCTTAATCAAGACCGGGACAGGGAGCAATCAGCCCCAGCATTTT.

The V gene is TRBV2, the J gene TRBJ2-3; 10 bases line up with TRBD2. CDR1 and CDR2 (germline): SNHLY, FYNNEI. V dropped 4 bases and J dropped 5; count of bases not matched to a gene: 6. The CDR3 totals 15 residues. The CDR3 region is CASSGQRGGKDTQYF. The CDR3 DNA reads TGTGCCAGCAGTGGTCAGCGGGGGGGCAAAGATACGCAGTATTTT. Complete variable domain (other parts from reference TRBV2 and TRBJ2-3): EPEVTQTPSHQVTQMGQEVILRCVPISNHLYFYWYRQILGQKVEFLVSFYNNEISEKSEIFDDQFSVERPDGSNFTLKIRSTKLEDSAMYFCASSGQRGGKDTQYFGPGTRLTVL.

V usage is TRBV10-3 and J usage is TRBJ2-7; D gene unclear. This CDR3 has 15 residues. The germline V and J ends were trimmed by 6 bases and 3 bases, with 18 bases remaining between them. CDR1 and CDR2 (germline): ENHRY, SYGVKD. This CDR3 is CAISAGPRMNYEQYF. CDR3 nucleotides: TGTGCCATCAGCGCCGGTCCGAGGATGAACTACGAGCAGTACTTC.

This rearrangement joins TRBV19 to TRBJ1-2, with D hard to call. CDR1 LNHDA and CDR2 SQIVND come from the germline V gene (reference sequence). There are 13 residues in the CDR3. Trimming removed 7 bases at V and 4 bases at J, with 13 bases between. CDR3 DNA: TGTGCCAGTACTTCGCCCGGGAGCTATGGCTACACCTTC. As protein: CASTSPGSYGYTF.

This clone was seen more than once but under ten times. V gene TRBV30 combines with J gene TRBJ2-5, with TRBD2 matching over 10 bases. Looked up from germline, CDR1 is GTSNPN and CDR2 is SVGIG (reference sequence). Trimming at V came to 3 bases and at J to 5 bases, leaving 3 bases not matched to a gene. This CDR3 region has 13 residues. The CDR3 nucleotides read TGTGCCTGGAGAGCGGGAGGGCTGGAGACCCAGTACTTC. Amino acid sequence: CAWRAGGLETQYF.

The V and J genes are TRBV2 and TRBJ1-4, with 9 positions matching TRBD1. Germline CDR1 reads SNHLY; CDR2 reads FYNNEI. The junction had 10 bases not matched to a gene; V was cut back by 6 bases and J by 2 bases. The CDR3 runs 17 residues. CDR3 sequence reads: CASSRYRGPTTNEKLFF. DNA of the CDR3: TGTGCCAGCAGCCGATACAGGGGGCCCACGACTAATGAAAAACTGTTTTTT.

The chain recombines TRBV10-3 with TRBJ2-3; tentative D call: TRBD2 (6 bases). This CDR3 contains 14 residues. V lost 6 bases, J lost 0 bases, and 10 bases lay in between. Germline V gene lookup returns CDR1 ENHRY and CDR2 SYGVKD. The CDR3 region has the DNA TGTGCCATCAGGGACTACTCTAGCACAGATACGCAGTATTTT. Amino acids: CAIRDYSSTDTQYF.

Of note for this clone: Other nucleotide sequences in the sample specify the same CDR3. This rearrangement joins TRBV5-1 to TRBJ1-3; 7 bases fit TRBD1. The CDR3 spans 16 residues. Germline V lookup: CDR1 SGHRS, CDR2 YFSETQ. The junction had 7 bases not matched to a gene; V was cut back by 4 bases and J by 0 bases. The CDR3 nucleotides are TGCGCCAGCAGCCCACAGGGGCCAATCTCTGGAAACACCATATATTTT. Protein: CASSPQGPISGNTIYF.

The V gene is TRBV12-2, the J gene TRBJ2-3; the table gives TRBD1 as D, unverified against the DNA. TRBV12-2 is annotated as a pseudogene. The length of the CDR3 is 14 residues. CDR3 DNA sequence: TGTGCAAGTCCCACGACAGTTAGCACAGATACGCAGTATTTT. Encoded protein: CASPTTVSTDTQYF.

This rearrangement joins TRBV7-2 to TRBJ2-1; D may be TRBD2 (5 bases). V was pared by 0 bases and J by 9 bases, with 27 bases between. The CDR3 has 19 residues. Germline assignment: CDR1 SGHTA and CDR2 FQGNSA. In DNA form, the CDR3 reads TGTGCCAGCAGCTTAGCATTGGGCAGATTAGCAGTGGGGAGCAGTGAGCAGTTCTTC. It encodes CASSLALGRLAVGSSEQFF.

This chain links TRBV10-1 with TRBJ2-1; tentative D call: TRBD1 (6 bases). Per germline, CDR1 WNHNN and CDR2 SYGVQD (reference sequence). V shed 5 bases and J shed 2 bases, with 10 bases lying between them. This CDR3 has 14 amino acids. The CDR3 DNA is TGCGCCAGCAGTACAGGGTTACCCTACAATGAGCAGTTCTTC. Amino acid sequence: CASSTGLPYNEQFF.

The chain is built from TRBV19 and TRBJ2-7, with 7 bases aligning to TRBD2. Germline loops: CDR1 LNHDA, CDR2 SQIVND (reference sequence). The CDR3 totals 14 residues. Unmatched junction bases numbered 4, after V lost 3 bases and J lost 2 bases. The CDR3 loop reads CASSIGGFPYEQYF. The CDR3 DNA reads TGTGCCAGTAGTATCGGGGGGTTCCCCTACGAGCAGTACTTC.

The CDR3 reads CASSLTLAGPNTGELFF. CDR3 DNA sequence: TGTGCCAGCAGCCTTACATTAGCGGGGCCCAACACCGGGGAGCTGTTTTTT. The V and J genes are TRBV4-2 and TRBJ2-2, with TRBD2 identical over 8 bases. Unmatched junction bases numbered 9, after V lost 4 bases and J lost 2 bases. The CDR3 runs to 17 residues. CDR1 is LGHNA and CDR2 is YNFKEQ in the germline V gene.

The genes are TRBV14 and TRBJ2-7, with D maybe TRBD2 (6 bases). This CDR3 has 15 residues. Per germline, CDR1 SGHDN and CDR2 FVKESK. V was shortened by 1 base and J by 2 bases, with 12 bases between the two germline ends. CDR3: CASSQGPGATYEQYF. The CDR3 DNA sequence: TGTGCCAGCAGCCAAGGTCCGGGAGCGACCTACGAGCAGTACTTC. Full variable domain (outside the CDR3, taken from reference TRBV14 and TRBJ2-7): EAGVTQFPSHSVIEKGQTVTLRCDPISGHDNLYWYRRVMGKEIKFLLHFVKESKQDESGMPNNRFLAERTGGTYSTLKVQPAELEDSGVYFCASSQGPGATYEQYFGPGTRLTVT.

This sequence joins TRBV4-1 and TRBJ2-5, with 9 nucleotides matching TRBD1. The germline gives CDR1 MGHRA, CDR2 YSYEKL. Trimming took 7 bases from V and 3 from J; bases not matched to a gene: 3. The CDR3 length is 13 residues. Here the CDR3 DNA reads TGCGCCAGCAAAAGGACAGGGGAAGAGACCCAGTACTTC. Translated: CASKRTGEETQYF.